Shown below are 5 T cell receptor beta chains from a single sample sequenced in a study of blood T cell repertoires in COVID-19. Assay: immunoSEQ multiplex PCR; the TCRdb copy retains only in-frame clones and omits some. Of about 150,000 clones in the sample, about 89% were seen once. Sequenced input: peripheral blood. The origin of the receptors is an elderly man with acute or convalescent COVID-19.

The chain has TRBV25-1 and TRBJ1-5; tentatively, D is TRBD1 (6 bases). Germline V gene lookup returns CDR1 MGHDK and CDR2 SYGVNS. The CDR3 sequence is 12 residues long. V lost 4 bases to trimming and J lost 6 bases, with 7 bases between them. Written as DNA, the CDR3 is TGTGCCAGCAGTGGGGGGCTTCAGCCCCAGCATTTT. Encoded protein: CASSGGLQPQHF.

The chain has TRBV24-1 and TRBJ2-2; 7 bases agree with TRBD1. V dropped 4 bases and J dropped 4; count of bases not matched to a gene: 5. Germline CDR1 is KGHDR and CDR2 is SFDVKD. This CDR3 spans 15 amino acids. CDR3 in DNA: TGTGCCACCAGTGAATCCCGGGACAGCACCGGGGAGCTGTTTTTT. Amino acid sequence: CATSESRDSTGELFF.

The chain is built from TRBV7-2 and TRBJ1-5, with D perhaps TRBD1 (6 bases). V was shortened by 5 bases and J by 0 bases, with 17 bases between the two germline ends. The CDR3 loop spans 17 amino acids. Germline V CDR1 and CDR2: SGHTA, FQGNSA. The CDR3 DNA reads TGTGCCAGCAGCAACAAACAGGGTGGGCCTAGCAATCAGCCCCAGCATTTT. This codes for CASSNKQGGPSNQPQHF. The entire variable domain, with the rest obtained from reference TRBV7-2 and TRBJ1-5, is as follows: GAGVSQSPSNKVTEKGKDVELRCDPISGHTALYWYRQSLGQGLEFLIYFQGNSAPDKSGLPSDRFSAERTGGSVSTLTIQRTQQEDSAVYLCASSNKQGGPSNQPQHFGDGTRLSIL.

The rearrangement joins TRBV7-9 to TRBJ1-6; 9 bases line up with TRBD1. V was pared by 5 bases and J by 8 bases, with 1 base of the junction left unmatched. The CDR3 spans 13 residues. Germline V gene sequence: CDR1 SEHNR, CDR2 FQNEAQ (reference sequence). The CDR3, as DNA: TGTGCCAGCAGCCGGACAGGGGATTCACCCCTCCACTTT. Protein sequence: CASSRTGDSPLHF.

The chain employs TRBV3-1 (or the pseudogene TRBV3-2) and TRBJ2-3; 7 nucleotides align to TRBD1. Germline V lookup: CDR1 LGHDT, CDR2 YNNKEL (reference sequence). The V gene end was trimmed by 5 bases and the J gene end by 6 bases; junction bases not matched to a gene: 11. This CDR3 comprises 15 residues. The CDR3 DNA reads TGTGCCAGCAGCGTATGGGACAGACAGAGGGATACGCAGTATTTT. As protein: CASSVWDRQRDTQYF.